This TCR beta chain was sequenced in a study of patients and donors after allogeneic stem cell transplantation. Germline V gives CDR1 SGHRS, CDR2 YFSETQ. The CDR3 loop spans 16 amino acids. Trimming pared 6 bases from V and 4 bases from J, leaving 22 bases between. TCRdb analysed the RT-PCR reads with MiXCR anew, one entry per CDR3 protein. The sample shows 200,000 to 250,000 distinct CDR3 sequences, more than 35% of them seen only once. The chain couples TRBV5-1 to TRBJ2-5; D unresolved. The sequenced material came from blood, either unsorted or a sorted T cell fraction (not recorded which). This clonotype was sampled from a human donor who was either an allogeneic HSCT recipient or a stem cell or donor lymphocyte infusion donor (not recorded which). It is not recorded whose cells these are; they may come from a transplant donor. CDR3 region: CASTPTGRHSGETQYF. In DNA, the CDR3 is TGCGCCAGCACCCCCACGGGCCGTCACTCGGGAGAGACCCAGTACTTC.